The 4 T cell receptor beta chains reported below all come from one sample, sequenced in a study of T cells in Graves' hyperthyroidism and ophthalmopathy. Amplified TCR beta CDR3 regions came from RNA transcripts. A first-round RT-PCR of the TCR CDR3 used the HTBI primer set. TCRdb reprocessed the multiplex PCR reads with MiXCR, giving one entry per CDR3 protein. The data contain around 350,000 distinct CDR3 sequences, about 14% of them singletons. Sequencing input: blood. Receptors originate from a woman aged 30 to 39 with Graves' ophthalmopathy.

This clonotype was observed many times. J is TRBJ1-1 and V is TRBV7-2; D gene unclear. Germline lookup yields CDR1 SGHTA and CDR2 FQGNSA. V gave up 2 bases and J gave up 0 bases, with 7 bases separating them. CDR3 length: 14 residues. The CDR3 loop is CASSLSRVNTEAFF. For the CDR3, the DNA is TGTGCCAGCAGCTTATCGAGAGTGAACACTGAAGCTTTCTTT.

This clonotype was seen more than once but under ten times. DNA of the CDR3: TGCAGCGTTGCAGCGAGACTTCAAGAGACCCAGTACTTC. This sequence encodes CSVAARLQETQYF. The rearrangement joins TRBV29-1 to TRBJ2-5; D gene ambiguous. Trimming left V 4 bases short and J 2 bases short, with 11 bases between. Germline values: CDR1 SQVTM, CDR2 ANQGSEA. The CDR3 contains 13 residues.

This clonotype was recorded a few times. The CDR3 reads CATRIGPEAFF. DNA of the CDR3: TGTGCCACCCGGATAGGTCCTGAAGCTTTCTTT. The gene calls are TRBV19 and TRBJ1-1; no firm D call. Germline V gene lookup returns CDR1 LNHDA and CDR2 SQIVND (reference sequence). CDR3 length: 11 amino acids. Trimming cost V 10 bases and J 6 bases, with 12 bases left between them.

CDR3 sequence: CASSLRASGGRTDTQYF. CDR3 sequence (DNA): TGTGCCAGCAGTCTACGGGCTAGCGGGGGCCGCACAGATACGCAGTATTTT. The chain couples TRBV6-2 or TRBV6-3 to TRBJ2-3; 10 nucleotides agree with TRBD2. The CDR3 sequence is 17 residues long. CDR1 and CDR2 (germline): MNHEY, SVGEGT. V dropped 5 bases and J dropped 1; count of bases not matched to a gene: 9.